Each of the 23 T cell receptor beta chains below was sequenced from the same sample in a study of T cell changes during pregnancy in multiple sclerosis. Measured with immunoSEQ multiplex PCR; TCRdb has only the in-frame clones, and not every one. The repertoire holds around 48,000 clones, with about 92% as singletons. Source: CD4+ T cells from peripheral blood mononuclear cells, taken in the third trimester of pregnancy. The receptors originated from a female donor with multiple sclerosis, enrolled in a pregnancy study.

The J gene is TRBJ2-1, the V gene TRBV7-9, with 13 nucleotides matching TRBD2. With V trimmed by 3 bases and J by 10 bases, 12 bases remained unmatched. CDR3 length equals 17 residues. From germline, CDR1 is SEHNR and CDR2 FQNEAQ (reference sequence). CDR3 in amino acids: CASSFSGTSGILVEQFF. The CDR3 nucleotides read TGTGCCAGCAGCTTCTCAGGGACTAGCGGGATTCTAGTGGAGCAGTTCTTC.

The CDR3: CSVGGVFNEQFF. DNA for the CDR3: TGCAGCGTTGGGGGGGTATTCAATGAGCAGTTCTTC. The V call is TRBV29-1, the J call TRBJ2-1; D may be TRBD2 (6 bases). CDR1 is SQVTM, CDR2 ANQGSEA, per germline. Deletions cut 4 bases from V and 6 bases from J, with 10 bases between. CDR3 length: 12 residues.

V gene TRBV29-1 combines with J gene TRBJ2-7, with 8 bases lining up with TRBD1. V trimming: 5 bases; J trimming: 1 base; junction bases outside the gene matches: 1. CDR3 length: 12 amino acids. Germline loops: CDR1 SQVTM, CDR2 ANQGSEA. The CDR3: CSVRQGSYEQYF. CDR3 nucleotide sequence: TGCAGCGTTAGACAGGGGTCCTACGAGCAGTACTTC.

The chain carries TRBV5-1 and TRBJ2-7; TRBD2 matches at 8 bases. CDR1 and CDR2 from the germline V gene are SGHRS and YFSETQ. V dropped 5 bases and J dropped 3; count of bases not matched to a gene: 4. The CDR3 spans 13 residues. The CDR3 region has the DNA TGCGCCAGCAGAACTAGCGGAAACTACGAGCAGTACTTC. It specifies CASRTSGNYEQYF.

CDR3 nucleotide sequence: TGTGCCAGCAGCTTAGATAGCGGGAAAACAGATACGCAGTATTTT. Protein product: CASSLDSGKTDTQYF. The chain recombines TRBV11-2 with TRBJ2-3; 8 bases map to TRBD2. CDR1 is SGHAT, CDR2 FQNNGV, per germline. CDR3 length: 15 residues. The V and J ends lost 0 bases and 3 bases, in that order; junction bases with no gene match: 2.

The V and J genes are TRBV28 and TRBJ1-5; no firm D call. Trimming cost V 5 bases and J 3 bases, with 11 bases left between them. The CDR3 extends over 14 amino acids. Per germline, CDR1 MDHEN and CDR2 SYDVKM. CDR3 loop: CASSPSGLNQPQHF. The CDR3 nucleotides are TGTGCCAGCAGTCCTTCGGGTCTCAATCAGCCCCAGCATTTT.

The CDR3 region is CATRQSGIDTQYF. The CDR3 DNA follows: TGTGCCACCCGCCAGAGCGGGATAGATACGCAGTATTTT. This rearrangement joins TRBV10-3 to TRBJ2-3; 7 nucleotides line up with TRBD2. The V gene end was trimmed by 10 bases and the J gene end by 5 bases; junction bases not matched to a gene: 9. The CDR3 runs to 13 residues. In germline, CDR1 is ENHRY, CDR2 SYGVKD.

CDR3 in amino acids: CASSRAGSNTGELFF. The DNA for the CDR3 is TGTGCCAGCAGCCGAGCAGGGTCGAACACCGGGGAGCTGTTTTTT. The chain is built from TRBV7-2 and TRBJ2-2, with a weak D call TRBD1 (5 bases). V gave up 5 bases and J gave up 0 bases, with 10 bases separating them. The CDR3 contains 15 residues. Germline V CDR1 and CDR2: SGHTA, FQGNSA.

A single count supports this clone. The chain has TRBV6-5 and TRBJ1-1; D unclear. CDR1 and CDR2 from the germline V gene are MNHEY and SVGAGI. Trimming shortened V by 3 bases and J by 2 bases, and 10 bases separated the two germline ends. The CDR3 spans 14 residues. CDR3 residues: CASSYLGPNTEAFF. The CDR3 coding sequence is TGTGCCAGCAGTTATCTGGGCCCAAACACTGAAGCTTTCTTT.

This chain connects TRBV28 to TRBJ2-1; D not certain. Germline V gives CDR1 MDHEN, CDR2 SYDVKM. The CDR3 loop spans 13 amino acids. V was pared by 5 bases and J by 9 bases, with 14 bases between. The CDR3 is CASSQISLPEQFF. In DNA, the CDR3 is TGTGCCAGCAGTCAAATTAGTCTTCCTGAGCAGTTCTTC.

V gene TRBV19 combines with J gene TRBJ2-1; 7 bases map to TRBD2. Losses at the gene ends were 4 bases for V and 7 bases for J; bases not matched to a gene: 7. The CDR3 length is 14 residues. Germline CDR1 LNHDA, CDR2 SQIVND (reference sequence). CDR3 nucleotides: TGTGCCAGTAGTAGGGGACTATTACATAATGAGCAGTTCTTC. Translating it yields CASSRGLLHNEQFF.

J is TRBJ2-3 and V is TRBV5-1, with TRBD1 identical over 7 bases. This CDR3 region has 18 residues. The germline CDR1 and CDR2 sequences are SGHRS and YFSETQ. V gave up 3 bases and J gave up 2 bases; unmatched junction bases: 15. As DNA, the CDR3 is TGCGCCAGCAGCTCCGTACTCGACAGGGAAAGGTACACAGATACGCAGTATTTT. This sequence encodes CASSSVLDRERYTDTQYF. The variable domain in full, with the rest retrieved from reference TRBV5-1 and TRBJ2-3, is KAGVTQTPRYLIKTRGQQVTLSCSPISGHRSVSWYQQTPGQGLQFLFEYFSETQRNKGNFPGRFSGRQFSNSRSEMNVSTLELGDSALYLCASSSVLDRERYTDTQYFGPGTRLTVL.

This clone turned up a few times. The chain employs TRBV18 and TRBJ2-7; D gene uncertain. The germline CDR1 and CDR2 sequences are KGHSH and LQKENI. The CDR3 sequence is 14 residues long. V dropped 0 bases and J dropped 3 bases, with 9 bases sitting between them. CDR3 in DNA: TGTGCCAGCTCACCACCGGTCCGCGTCTACGAGCAGTACTTC. The encoded protein is CASSPPVRVYEQYF.

This clone has only one observation. The chain uses TRBV7-9 and TRBJ1-1; 8 bases align to TRBD1. CDR3 length equals 13 residues. Looked up from germline, CDR1 is SEHNR and CDR2 is FQNEAQ (reference sequence). J lost 6 bases, V lost 3 bases, and 3 bases had no gene match. The CDR3 bases are TGTGCCAGCAGCTTTCTGGACAGGGCTGAAGCTTTCTTT. Translating gives CASSFLDRAEAFF.

The chain carries TRBV5-1 and TRBJ2-5; 7 bases line up with TRBD1. The junction had 7 bases not matched to a gene; V was cut back by 9 bases and J by 2 bases. This CDR3 has 13 amino acids. Germline CDR1 SGHRS, CDR2 YFSETQ. The chain's CDR3 is CATRTGLQETQYF. CDR3 bases: TGCGCCACGAGGACAGGTTTACAAGAGACCCAGTACTTC.

The genes are TRBV29-1 and TRBJ1-4; D is possibly TRBD1 (6 bases). This CDR3 has 15 residues. CDR1 and CDR2 (germline): SQVTM, ANQGSEA. With 5 bases removed from V and 8 bases from J, the gap between germline ends came to 21 bases. This chain's CDR3 is CSVQKTQGWGEKLFF. The CDR3 coding sequence is TGCAGCGTTCAAAAGACCCAGGGGTGGGGAGAAAAACTGTTTTTT.

The genes are TRBV7-8 and TRBJ2-4; 7 bases are a match to TRBD1. The CDR3 totals 15 residues. CDR1 and CDR2 from the germline V gene are SGHVS and FQNEAQ. J was trimmed by 5 bases and V by 1 base; bases with no gene match: 5. CDR3 amino acids: CASSLVLRGQNIQYF. CDR3 nucleotides: TGTGCCAGCAGCTTAGTTCTTAGGGGGCAAAACATTCAGTACTTC.

V and J are TRBV6-1 and TRBJ1-5; a weak D match, TRBD1 (6 bases). Germline CDR1 reads MNHNS; CDR2 reads SASEGT. This CDR3 comprises 14 residues. Trimming removed 8 bases at V and 0 bases at J, with 11 bases between. The CDR3 loop is CASLTGYSNQPQHF. As DNA, the CDR3 is TGTGCCAGCCTGACAGGTTATAGCAATCAGCCCCAGCATTTT.

To note about this clone: The junction departs from the called germline gene at one end, perhaps through a read error. The DNA of the CDR3 is TGCAGCGTTGATGGGGGGGCCCCCGTCGGAGCTTGGGTCTTC. Translating it yields CSVDGGAPVGAWVF. This chain joins TRBV29-1 and TRBJ2-1, with D tentatively TRBD2 (7 bases). The CDR3 covers 14 residues. CDR1 is SQVTM and CDR2 is ANQGSEA in the germline V gene.

V gene TRBV15 combines with J gene TRBJ1-5; D remains unclear. This CDR3 has 14 residues. Germline CDR1 and CDR2: LNHNV and YYDKDF (reference sequence). Between the trimmed V and J ends, which lost 0 bases and 1 base, there was a span of 4 bases. This chain's CDR3 is CATSREQSNQPQHF. In nucleotides, the CDR3 is TGTGCCACCAGCAGAGAACAGAGCAATCAGCCCCAGCATTTT.

The J gene is TRBJ2-5, the V gene TRBV7-2; perhaps TRBD2 as D (5 bases). V was shortened by 2 bases and J by 4 bases, with 17 bases between the two germline ends. Germline-derived CDR1 and CDR2 are SGHTA and FQGNSA. The CDR3 loop spans 16 amino acids. CDR3: CASSLSLTRRRETQYF. The CDR3 DNA follows: TGTGCCAGCAGCTTAAGTTTGACACGGAGGAGAGAGACCCAGTACTTC.

The CDR3 is CASGRLQGNGELFF. The CDR3 coding sequence is TGCGCCAGCGGAAGGTTACAGGGCAACGGGGAGCTGTTTTTT. This sequence joins TRBV5-1 and TRBJ2-2; D might be TRBD1 (6 bases). This CDR3 contains 14 residues. V was trimmed by 7 bases and J by 7 bases, leaving 17 bases between them. Germline values: CDR1 SGHRS, CDR2 YFSETQ.

Comment on this clone: This CDR3 is also generated by other DNA sequences in the sample. The chain carries TRBV19 and TRBJ1-1; possibly TRBD1 for D (6 bases). The CDR3 has 15 residues. V lost 3 bases and J 0 bases, leaving 11 bases between the germline ends. Germline V gene sequence: CDR1 LNHDA, CDR2 SQIVND (reference sequence). The CDR3 protein is CASSIDGGMNTEAFF. CDR3 sequence (DNA): TGTGCCAGTAGTATCGATGGGGGCATGAACACTGAAGCTTTCTTT.